This entry lists 10 T cell receptor beta chains sequenced from one sample in a study of memory CD4+ T cells and cytomegalovirus serostatus. Some clones are missing from TCRdb's copy, which holds only in-frame ones; the method was immunoSEQ multiplex PCR. The sample lists under 55,000 clones, 80% to 85% occurring once. The sort gate was single viable CD3+CD4+CD8-CD45RO+ cells for memory CD4+ T cells. The sequencing sample was made of memory CD4+ T cells from blood. Every receptor here comes from an adult in good health and CMV-seropositive.

This rearrangement joins TRBV30 to TRBJ1-5; D gene unclear. CDR3 length: 16 residues. V was trimmed by 0 bases and J by 0 bases, leaving 12 bases between them. Germline values: CDR1 GTSNPN, CDR2 SVGIG (reference sequence). CDR3 in DNA: TGTGCCTGGAGTGTATCCGTCGCAGGTAGCAATCAGCCCCAGCATTTT. This encodes CAWSVSVAGSNQPQHF. The whole variable domain, filled in from reference TRBV30 and TRBJ1-5, reads SQTIHQWPATLVQPVGSPLSLECTVEGTSNPNLYWYRQAAGRGLQLLFYSVGIGQISSEVPQNLSASRPQDRQFILSSKKLLLSDSGFYLCAWSVSVAGSNQPQHFGDGTRLSIL.

Only one count was recorded for this clone. V is TRBV5-4 and J is TRBJ2-1, with D tentatively TRBD2 (6 bases). Trimming stripped 4 bases from V and 3 bases from J, with 23 bases between. The CDR3 extends over 18 amino acids. The germline V gene has CDR1 SGHNT and CDR2 YYREEE (reference sequence). CDR3 sequence: CASSPRSPTRRFYNEQFF. The CDR3 DNA reads as TGTGCCAGCAGCCCGCGCTCGCCGACTAGGAGGTTCTACAATGAGCAGTTCTTC.

The rearrangement uses TRBV7-2 and TRBJ1-2; D gene ambiguous. CDR3 size: 14 residues. CDR1 is SGHTA and CDR2 is FQGNSA in the germline V gene. V lost 5 bases, J lost 5 bases, and 15 bases lay in between. This chain's CDR3 is CASSKSGASYGYTF. The CDR3 nucleotides are TGTGCCAGCAGCAAAAGCGGAGCCTCGTATGGCTACACCTTC.

The chain recombines TRBV14 with TRBJ1-6; 10 bases align to TRBD1. Per germline, CDR1 SGHDN and CDR2 FVKESK. The CDR3 runs 16 residues. V lost 3 bases to trimming and J lost 6 bases; unmatched junction nucleotides: 5. The CDR3 is CASSHLRDRGNSPLHF. The CDR3, as DNA: TGTGCCAGCAGCCACCTCCGGGACAGGGGTAATTCACCCCTCCACTTT.

The chain joins TRBV19 to TRBJ1-5; D is unclear. CDR1 and CDR2 (germline): LNHDA, SQIVND (reference sequence). CDR3 length: 14 residues. V lost 10 bases to trimming and J lost 3 bases, with 16 bases between them. The CDR3 region is CATKKGRDNQPQHF. The CDR3 bases are TGTGCCACTAAAAAAGGACGGGACAATCAGCCCCAGCATTTT.

J is TRBJ2-3 and V is TRBV18; D is unresolved. V was shortened by 4 bases and J by 2 bases, with 13 bases between the two germline ends. Per the germline V gene, CDR1 is KGHSH and CDR2 is LQKENI. The CDR3 has 15 residues. The CDR3 is CASSRGVLATDTQYF. The CDR3 coding sequence is TGTGCCAGCTCACGCGGAGTGTTAGCCACAGATACGCAGTATTTT.

The rearrangement uses TRBV4-2 and TRBJ1-2; tentatively, D is TRBD1 (5 bases). With 0 bases removed from V and 7 bases from J, the gap between germline ends came to 15 bases. Germline lookup yields CDR1 LGHNA and CDR2 YNFKEQ. The CDR3 has 15 residues. CDR3 coding DNA: TGTGCCAGCAGCCAAGATGAAGGGGTTAATTTTGGCTACACCTTC. It specifies CASSQDEGVNFGYTF.

J is TRBJ1-1 and V is TRBV2; TRBD1 is a possible D gene (5 bases). CDR1 SNHLY and CDR2 FYNNEI come from the germline V gene. Trimming took off 6 bases at V and 5 bases at J, with 19 bases between the two ends. CDR3 length: 15 residues. The DNA for the CDR3 is TGTGCCAGCAGGGCCTCAATCGGGGGGAGGACTGAAGCTTTCTTT. Translated: CASRASIGGRTEAFF.

The chain couples TRBV9 to TRBJ2-2, with D perhaps matching TRBD1 or TRBD2 (5 bases each). V was shortened by 4 bases and J by 2 bases, with 9 bases between the two germline ends. In germline, CDR1 is SGDLS, CDR2 YYNGEE. The CDR3 runs 14 residues. In DNA, the CDR3 is TGTGCCAGCAGCCGTGGGGGAAACACCGGGGAGCTGTTTTTT. Amino acid sequence: CASSRGGNTGELFF.

The chain combines TRBV6-4 with TRBJ1-4, with D maybe TRBD1 (5 bases). V lost 3 bases and J 0 bases, leaving 23 bases between the germline ends. There are 20 residues in the CDR3. CDR1 and CDR2 from the germline V gene are MRHNA and SNTAGT. CDR3 nucleotides: TGTGCCAGCAGTGATCCCGGGACCGCGCCTCCCAAGGCAACTAATGAAAAACTGTTTTTT. Amino acid sequence: CASSDPGTAPPKATNEKLFF.